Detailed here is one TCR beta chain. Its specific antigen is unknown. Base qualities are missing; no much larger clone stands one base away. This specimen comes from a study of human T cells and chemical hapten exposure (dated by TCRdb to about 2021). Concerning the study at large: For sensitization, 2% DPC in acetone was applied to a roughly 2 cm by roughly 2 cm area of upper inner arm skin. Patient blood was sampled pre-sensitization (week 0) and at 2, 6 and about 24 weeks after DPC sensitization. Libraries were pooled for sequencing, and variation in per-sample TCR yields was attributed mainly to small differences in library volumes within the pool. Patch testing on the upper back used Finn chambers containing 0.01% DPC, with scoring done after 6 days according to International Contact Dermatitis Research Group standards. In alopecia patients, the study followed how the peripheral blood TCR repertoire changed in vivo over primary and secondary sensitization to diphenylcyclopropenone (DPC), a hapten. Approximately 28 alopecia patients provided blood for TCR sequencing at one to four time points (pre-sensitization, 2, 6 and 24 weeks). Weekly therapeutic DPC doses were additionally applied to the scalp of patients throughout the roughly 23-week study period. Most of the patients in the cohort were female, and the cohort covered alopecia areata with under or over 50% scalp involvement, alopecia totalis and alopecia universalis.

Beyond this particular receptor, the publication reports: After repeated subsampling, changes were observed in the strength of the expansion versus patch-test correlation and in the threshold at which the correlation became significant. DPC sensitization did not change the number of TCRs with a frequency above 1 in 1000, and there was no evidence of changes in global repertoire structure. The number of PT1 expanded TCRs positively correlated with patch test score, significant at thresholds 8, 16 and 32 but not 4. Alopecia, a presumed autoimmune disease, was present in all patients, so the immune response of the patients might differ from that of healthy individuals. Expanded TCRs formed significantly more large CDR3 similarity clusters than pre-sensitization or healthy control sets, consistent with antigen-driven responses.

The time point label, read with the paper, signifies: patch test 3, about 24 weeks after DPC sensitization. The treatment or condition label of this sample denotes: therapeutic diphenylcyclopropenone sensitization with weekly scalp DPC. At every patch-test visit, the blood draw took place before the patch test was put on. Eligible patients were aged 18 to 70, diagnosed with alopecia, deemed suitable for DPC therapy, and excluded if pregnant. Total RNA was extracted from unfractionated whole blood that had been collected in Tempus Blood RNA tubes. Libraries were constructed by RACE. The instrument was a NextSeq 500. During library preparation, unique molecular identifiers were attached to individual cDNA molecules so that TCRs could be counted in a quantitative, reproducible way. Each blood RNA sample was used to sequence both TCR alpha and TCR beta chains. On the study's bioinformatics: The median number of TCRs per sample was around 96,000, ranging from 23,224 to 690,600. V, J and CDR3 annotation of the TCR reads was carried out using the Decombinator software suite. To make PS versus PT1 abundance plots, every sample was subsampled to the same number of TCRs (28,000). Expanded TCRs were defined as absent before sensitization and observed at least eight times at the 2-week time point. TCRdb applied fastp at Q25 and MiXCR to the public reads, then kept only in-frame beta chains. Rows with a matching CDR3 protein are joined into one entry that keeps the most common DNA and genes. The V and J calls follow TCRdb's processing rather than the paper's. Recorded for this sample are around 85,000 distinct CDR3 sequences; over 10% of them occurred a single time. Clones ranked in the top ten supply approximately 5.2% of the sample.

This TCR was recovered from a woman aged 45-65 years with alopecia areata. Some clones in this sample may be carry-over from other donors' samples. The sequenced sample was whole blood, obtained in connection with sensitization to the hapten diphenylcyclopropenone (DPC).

The sequenced DNA is TGCGCCAGCAGCCCCGGGACGCCGACAGATACGCAGTATTTT. It translates to CASSPGTPTDTQYF. This sequence uses TRBV5-1 and TRBJ2-3; the D element might be TRBD1 or TRBD2, as each aligns at 5 bases. From the germline V gene, CDR1 is SGHRS and CDR2 is YFSETQ. Counted from cysteine to phenylalanine, this CDR3 has 14 amino acids. The sequence is cut down to CDR3 DNA, 42 bases in frame from base 1. The germline ends are 12 bases apart after V is trimmed by 4 bases and J by 3 bases.